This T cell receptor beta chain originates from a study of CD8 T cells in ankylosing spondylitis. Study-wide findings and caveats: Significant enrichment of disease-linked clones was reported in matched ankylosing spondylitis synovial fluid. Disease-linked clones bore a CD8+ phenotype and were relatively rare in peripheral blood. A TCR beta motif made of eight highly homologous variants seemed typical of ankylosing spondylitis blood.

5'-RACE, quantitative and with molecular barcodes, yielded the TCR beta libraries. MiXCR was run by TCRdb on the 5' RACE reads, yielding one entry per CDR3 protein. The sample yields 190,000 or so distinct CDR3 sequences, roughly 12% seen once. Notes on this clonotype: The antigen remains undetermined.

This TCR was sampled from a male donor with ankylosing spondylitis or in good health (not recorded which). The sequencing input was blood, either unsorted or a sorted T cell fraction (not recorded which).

CDR3 amino acids: CASSQGPGEMGREQYF. For the CDR3, the DNA is TGCGCCAGCAGCCAAGGTCCGGGGGAAATGGGTCGGGAGCAGTACTTC. The V and J genes are TRBV4-1 and TRBJ2-7; possibly TRBD2 for D (6 bases). This CDR3 is built from 16 residues. Germline V gives CDR1 MGHRA, CDR2 YSYEKL. V lost 1 base and J lost 7, with 20 bases in between.